These 20 T cell receptor beta chains share one sample of origin, sequenced in a study of cytomegalovirus exposure and HLA in healthy donors. PCR involved 60 Vbeta and 13 Jbeta primers. Assay: immunoSEQ multiplex PCR; the TCRdb copy retains only in-frame clones and omits some. Of about 190,000 clones in the sample, around three quarters are singletons; the top ten hold about 1.6%. Specimen: PBMCs. These receptors all stem from a young woman in good health and CMV-seronegative.

The rearrangement joins TRBV5-4 to TRBJ1-3; perhaps TRBD1 as D (6 bases). The CDR3 loop spans 15 amino acids. Germline values: CDR1 SGHNT, CDR2 YYREEE (reference sequence). Trimming stripped 4 bases from V and 4 bases from J, with 15 bases between. The CDR3: CASSLGQSPGNTIYF. CDR3 in DNA: TGTGCCAGCAGCCTCGGACAGTCTCCCGGAAACACCATATATTTT.

The chain combines TRBV15 with TRBJ1-2; a weak D match, TRBD1 (5 bases). The CDR3 totals 15 residues. Trimming left V 4 bases short and J 2 bases short, with 14 bases between. Germline values: CDR1 LNHNV, CDR2 YYDKDF (reference sequence). CDR3 sequence: CATSNSKGVNYGYTF. As DNA, the CDR3 is TGTGCCACCAGCAACTCAAAAGGGGTGAACTATGGCTACACCTTC.

The V and J genes are TRBV5-1 and TRBJ2-5, with a weak D call TRBD1 (9 bases). With the DNA end fitting TRBJ2-7 better, the J assignment may be wrong. CDR1 is SGHRS, CDR2 YFSETQ, per germline. The CDR3 sequence is 15 residues long. CDR3 nucleotides: TGCGCCAGCAGCACGGGGGGGACAGGGACCTACGAGCAGTACTTC. It specifies CASSTGGTGTYEQYF.

The chain carries TRBV28 and TRBJ1-1, with a weak D call TRBD1 (5 bases). The germline gives CDR1 MDHEN, CDR2 SYDVKM. The CDR3 totals 15 residues. V shed 3 bases and J shed 1 base, with 12 bases lying between them. This CDR3 reads CASSFLTVGNTEAFF. DNA of the CDR3: TGTGCCAGCAGTTTCTTGACAGTCGGGAACACTGAAGCTTTCTTT.

CDR3 in DNA: TGTGCCAGTAGTAAAAGGGAGAGAAATAGCAATCAGCCCCAGCATTTT. Protein product: CASSKRERNSNQPQHF. V gene TRBV19 combines with J gene TRBJ1-5; D is uncertain. The CDR3 is made up of 16 amino acids. CDR1 LNHDA and CDR2 SQIVND come from the germline V gene (reference sequence). The V end lost 4 bases, the J end lost 0 bases, and 13 bases lay between the germline ends.

V is TRBV2 and J is TRBJ2-1, with 12 bases aligning to TRBD2. V lost 6 bases, J lost 7 bases, and 4 bases stayed unmatched. This CDR3 has 14 amino acids. Germline V lookup: CDR1 SNHLY, CDR2 FYNNEI. The DNA for the CDR3 is TGTGCCAGCAGACTAGCGGGAGGCGGGAATGAGCAGTTCTTC. Its protein is CASRLAGGGNEQFF.

This chain uses TRBV11-2 with TRBJ1-5; D is unresolved. Trimming removed 0 bases at V and 6 bases at J, with 12 bases between. Germline CDR1 SGHAT, CDR2 FQNNGV. The CDR3 consists of 15 residues. CDR3 protein: CASSLDRAGGQPQHF. The CDR3 DNA reads TGTGCCAGCAGCTTAGATCGGGCGGGAGGTCAGCCCCAGCATTTT. The full variable domain, its missing parts supplied by reference TRBV11-2 and TRBJ1-5, is EAGVAQSPRYKIIEKRQSVAFWCNPISGHATLYWYQQILGQGPKLLIQFQNNGVVDDSQLPKDRFSAERLKGVDSTLKIQPAKLEDSAVYLCASSLDRAGGQPQHFGDGTRLSIL.

The rearrangement uses TRBV29-1 and TRBJ1-1; no definite D call. Deletions cut 4 bases from V and 6 bases from J, with 9 bases between. The CDR3 contains 11 residues. CDR1 is SQVTM and CDR2 is ANQGSEA in the germline V gene. The CDR3: CSVVRESEAFF. CDR3 bases: TGCAGCGTTGTACGGGAATCTGAAGCTTTCTTT. Full variable domain (remainder filled in from reference TRBV29-1 and TRBJ1-1): SAVISQKPSRDICQRGTSLTIQCQVDSQVTMMFWYRQQPGQSLTLIATANQGSEATYESGFVIDKFPISRPNLTFSTLTVSNMSPEDSSIYLCSVVRESEAFFGQGTRLTVV.

This clone was recorded only once. The rearrangement links TRBV5-6 to TRBJ1-2; no clear D gene. This CDR3 contains 17 residues. The V end was cut by 4 bases, the J end by 0 bases, with 19 bases between. CDR1 SGHDT and CDR2 YYEEEE come from the germline V gene. The CDR3 loop is CASSPNRDFLANYGYTF. As DNA, the CDR3 is TGTGCCAGCAGCCCGAACCGGGATTTTTTAGCTAACTATGGCTACACCTTC.

This chain connects TRBV5-4 to TRBJ1-1; 8 nucleotides line up with TRBD1. J was trimmed by 3 bases and V by 3 bases; bases with no gene match: 10. The V gene's germline CDR1 is SGHNT and CDR2 YYREEE (reference sequence). The CDR3 length is 16 residues. CDR3 bases: TGTGCCAGCAGCTATTTGACAGGGGCGAGGGACACTGAAGCTTTCTTT. Translated: CASSYLTGARDTEAFF.

The chain carries TRBV7-6 and TRBJ2-1; 13 nucleotides align to TRBD2. Unmatched junction bases numbered 10, after V lost 2 bases and J lost 0 bases. The CDR3 is 20 amino acids. The germline CDR1 and CDR2 sequences are SGHVS and FNYEAQ. The CDR3 is CASSLMPWTSGGSSYNEQFF. The CDR3 DNA is TGTGCCAGCAGCTTAATGCCCTGGACTAGCGGGGGAAGCTCCTACAATGAGCAGTTCTTC. The whole variable domain, filled in from reference TRBV7-6 and TRBJ2-1, reads GAGVSQSPRYKVTKRGQDVALRCDPISGHVSLYWYRQALGQGPEFLTYFNYEAQQDKSGLPNDRFSAERPEGSISTLTIQRTEQRDSAMYRCASSLMPWTSGGSSYNEQFFGPGTRLTVL.

The V gene is TRBV6-5, the J gene TRBJ2-7; 7 bases match TRBD1. Germline V CDR1 and CDR2: MNHEY, SVGAGI. Trimming at V came to 6 bases and at J to 1 base, leaving 6 bases not matched to a gene. This CDR3 contains 14 residues. CDR3 nucleotide sequence: TGTGCCAGCAGCCAGGACAGGTTTTCCTACGAGCAGTACTTC. Translated: CASSQDRFSYEQYF.

In this sample, this clone turned up a few times. V and J are TRBV4-1 and TRBJ1-4; the D is unclear. Trimming left V 0 bases short and J 8 bases short, with 16 bases between. Per germline, CDR1 MGHRA and CDR2 YSYEKL. This CDR3 region has 16 residues. The CDR3 here is CASSQEGLRVSEKLFF. The CDR3 coding sequence is TGCGCCAGCAGCCAAGAAGGGCTGAGGGTTTCGGAAAAACTGTTTTTT.

The rearrangement uses TRBV6-5 and TRBJ2-3; perhaps TRBD1 as D (5 bases). V gave up 0 bases and J gave up 2 bases, with 9 bases separating them. Germline CDR1 and CDR2: MNHEY and SVGAGI. The CDR3 contains 15 residues. The CDR3 DNA is TGTGCCAGCAGTTACTCGGGGCGGACCACAGATACGCAGTATTTT. Encoded protein: CASSYSGRTTDTQYF.

This chain joins TRBV4-1 and TRBJ2-7, with D possibly being TRBD1 (6 bases). V dropped 1 base and J dropped 2 bases, with 9 bases sitting between them. The V gene's germline CDR1 is MGHRA and CDR2 YSYEKL. The length of the CDR3 is 14 residues. DNA of the CDR3: TGCGCCAGCAGCCAAGCGGACAGCACCTACGAGCAGTACTTC. Its translation is CASSQADSTYEQYF.

This clone was detected only once. The rearrangement uses TRBV7-9 and TRBJ2-7; TRBD1 might be the D (6 bases). CDR1 is SEHNR and CDR2 is FQNEAQ in the germline V gene (reference sequence). This CDR3 comprises 15 residues. The V end lost 2 bases, the J end lost 2 bases, and 13 bases lay between the germline ends. CDR3 bases: TGTGCCAGCAGCTTAAGGACAGAGAGACCCTACGAGCAGTACTTC. Its translation is CASSLRTERPYEQYF.

In its sample, this clone was seen a few times. The chain is built from TRBV5-6 and TRBJ1-1; TRBD1 matches 10 bases. In germline, CDR1 is SGHDT, CDR2 YYEEEE. V trimming: 3 bases; J trimming: 3 bases; junction bases outside the gene matches: 8. This CDR3 contains 16 residues. DNA of the CDR3: TGTGCCAGCAGCTCGGGACAGGGGAAGGTATACACTGAAGCTTTCTTT. Encoded protein: CASSSGQGKVYTEAFF.

This clone was recorded a few times. The sample has other DNA sequences that encode this CDR3 too. This chain links TRBV7-9 with TRBJ1-1; D is undetermined. The CDR3 is 13 amino acids. Trimming stripped 5 bases from V and 1 base from J, with 8 bases between. Germline-derived CDR1 and CDR2 are SEHNR and FQNEAQ (reference sequence). The CDR3 reads CASSVDTNTEAFF. The CDR3 nucleotides read TGTGCCAGCAGCGTAGACACGAACACTGAAGCTTTCTTT.

The rearrangement joins TRBV28 to TRBJ1-1; 10 nucleotides agree with TRBD1. The germline V gene has CDR1 MDHEN and CDR2 SYDVKM. Trimming took 7 bases from V and 6 from J; bases not matched to a gene: 17. This CDR3 is built from 17 residues. CDR3 nucleotides: TGTGCCAGCACCTTAGGGGGGACAGGGGTCTTCCGGGCTGAAGCTTTCTTT. It yields the protein CASTLGGTGVFRAEAFF.

This clone occurred a few times. The chain uses TRBV7-3 and TRBJ2-7; possibly TRBD2 for D (5 bases). The CDR3 extends over 15 amino acids. Germline CDR1 reads SGHTA; CDR2 reads FQGTGA. The V end lost 1 base, the J end lost 3 bases, and 13 bases lay between the germline ends. The CDR3 loop is CASSLREAGLYEQYF. DNA for the CDR3: TGTGCCAGCAGCTTAAGAGAGGCGGGTCTCTACGAGCAGTACTTC.